The clone carrying this T cell receptor beta chain appeared a few times. Its antigen is still unknown. The data derive from a study of cytomegalovirus exposure and HLA in healthy donors. General study points: TCR beta sequences reportedly predicted most subjects' HLA-A and HLA-B alleles accurately. Previously analyzed data showed that most TCR beta V segments were productive at a frequency of about 87% or about 30%.

CDR1 is ENHRY and CDR2 is SYGVKD in the germline V gene. Trimming pared 2 bases from V and 0 bases from J, leaving 11 bases between. The CDR3 runs to 15 residues. The PCR employed 60 Vbeta primers together with 13 Jbeta primers. Sequencing was performed with immunoSEQ multiplex PCR; in TCRdb, only in-frame clones are kept and a portion is missing. The data show under 150,000 clones, about 85% seen once. The rearrangement links TRBV10-3 to TRBJ2-7; D is undetermined. The specimen was PBMCs. The receptor comes from a boy younger than 10 in good health and CMV-seronegative. CDR3 sequence (DNA): TGTGCCATCAGTGAGGGGCAGGCAACCTCCTACGAGCAGTACTTC. Protein product: CAISEGQATSYEQYF.